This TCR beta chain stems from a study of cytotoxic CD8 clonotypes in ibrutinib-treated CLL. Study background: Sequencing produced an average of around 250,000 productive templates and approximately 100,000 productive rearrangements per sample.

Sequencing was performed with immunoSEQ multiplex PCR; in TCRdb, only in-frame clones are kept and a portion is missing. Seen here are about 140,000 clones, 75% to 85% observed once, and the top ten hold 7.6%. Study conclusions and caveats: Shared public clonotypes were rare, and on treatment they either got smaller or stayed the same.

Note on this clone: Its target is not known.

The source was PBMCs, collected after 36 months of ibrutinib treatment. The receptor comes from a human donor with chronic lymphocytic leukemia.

CDR3 sequence (DNA): TGTGCCAGCAGCTCGACTAGCGGGGGGAATGAGCAGTTCTTC. Its protein product is CASSSTSGGNEQFF. The rearrangement uses TRBV13 and TRBJ2-1, with 13 bases matching TRBD2. This CDR3 has 14 residues. Trimming cost V 4 bases and J 7 bases; bases outside gene matches: 1. Germline CDR1 and CDR2: PRHDT and FYEKMQ (reference sequence). Combining the CDR3 with reference TRBV13 and TRBJ2-1 gives the whole variable domain AAGVIQSPRHLIKEKRETATLKCYPIPRHDTVYWYQQGPGQDPQFLISFYEKMQSDKGSIPDRFSAQQFSDYHSELNMSSLELGDSALYFCASSSTSGGNEQFFGPGTRLTVL.